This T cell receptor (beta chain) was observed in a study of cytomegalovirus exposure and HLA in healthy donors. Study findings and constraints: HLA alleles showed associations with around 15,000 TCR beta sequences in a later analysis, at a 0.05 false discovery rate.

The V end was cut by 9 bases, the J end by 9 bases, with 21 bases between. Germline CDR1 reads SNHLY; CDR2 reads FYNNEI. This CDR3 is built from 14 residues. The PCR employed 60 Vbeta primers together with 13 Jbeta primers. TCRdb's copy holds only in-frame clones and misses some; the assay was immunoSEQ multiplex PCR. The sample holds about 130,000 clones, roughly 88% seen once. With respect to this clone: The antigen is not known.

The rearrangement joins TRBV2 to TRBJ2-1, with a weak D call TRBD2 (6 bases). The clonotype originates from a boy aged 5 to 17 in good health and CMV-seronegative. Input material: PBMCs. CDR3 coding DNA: TGTGCCAGAAAAGCCGAGGGGCGGGACTTTGAGCAGTTCTTC. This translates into CARKAEGRDFEQFF.